A single sample is the source of the 9 T cell receptor beta chains below, sequenced in a study of cytomegalovirus exposure and HLA in healthy donors. 13 Jbeta primers and 60 Vbeta primers were used for the PCR. Generated by immunoSEQ multiplex PCR, the TCRdb table keeps only in-frame clones and is missing some. This repertoire includes about 55,000 clones. Sequences were obtained from PBMCs. The receptor set was obtained from a man aged 45 to 65 in good health and CMV-seropositive.

CDR3 in DNA: TGTGCCAGCAGCTACTCCACTAGCGGGGGGACCGGGGAGCTGTTTTTT. Translating it yields CASSYSTSGGTGELFF. The chain uses TRBV7-9 and TRBJ2-2, with 12 bases matching TRBD2. This CDR3 comprises 16 residues. CDR1 is SEHNR, CDR2 FQNEAQ, per germline (reference sequence). Trimming took 4 bases from V and 5 from J; bases not matched to a gene: 5.

The chain couples TRBV10-3 to TRBJ2-5; TRBD1 agrees at 9 bases. J was trimmed by 5 bases and V by 0 bases; bases with no gene match: 4. The CDR3 totals 15 residues. Germline V gene sequence: CDR1 ENHRY, CDR2 SYGVKD. DNA of the CDR3: TGTGCCATCAGTGAGTCAGGGACAGGGTCGGAGACCCAGTACTTC. Protein: CAISESGTGSETQYF.

The V gene is TRBV6-6, the J gene TRBJ2-1; maybe TRBD1 (5 bases). CDR1 MNHNY and CDR2 SVGAGI come from the germline V gene (reference sequence). The CDR3 covers 11 residues. V was clipped by 6 bases and J by 15 bases, with 15 bases between them. CDR3 sequence reads: CASSPPGKMFF. CDR3 sequence (DNA): TGTGCCAGCAGCCCCCCAGGGAAGATGTTCTTC.

The chain combines TRBV10-1 with TRBJ1-2; 7 positions agree with TRBD1. Trimming took 11 bases from V and 4 from J; bases not matched to a gene: 7. CDR3 length: 12 residues. Per the germline V gene, CDR1 is WNHNN and CDR2 is SYGVQD (reference sequence). CDR3 bases: TGCGCCGGGCAGACAGGGACCTATGGCTACACCTTC. Its protein is CAGQTGTYGYTF.

The chain employs TRBV4-3 and TRBJ2-3; 8 bases are a match to TRBD2. The CDR3 has 17 amino acids. V was pared by 2 bases and J by 5 bases, with 12 bases of the junction left unmatched. Germline V gene data show CDR1 as LGHNA and CDR2 as YSLEER. The DNA for the CDR3 is TGCGCCAGCAGCCAAATTCGGTCGGGGGGGCCGGGAGATACGCAGTATTTT. This codes for CASSQIRSGGPGDTQYF.

The gene calls are TRBV18 and TRBJ1-3; the D gene is possibly TRBD1 (5 bases). Germline loops: CDR1 KGHSH, CDR2 LQKENI. The CDR3 sequence is 16 residues long. The V and J ends lost 2 bases and 3 bases respectively, with 14 bases between them. The CDR3 loop reads CASSPYTGRSGNTIYF. The CDR3 region has the DNA TGTGCCAGCTCACCATACACAGGCCGAAGTGGAAACACCATATATTTT.

J is TRBJ2-3 and V is TRBV27, with a tentative D call TRBD2 (5 bases). V was pared by 2 bases and J by 2 bases, with 8 bases between. The germline V gene has CDR1 MNHEY and CDR2 SMNVEV (reference sequence). The CDR3 has 14 residues. CDR3 region: CASSLEGDTDTQYF. In nucleotides, the CDR3 is TGTGCCAGCAGTTTAGAGGGAGACACAGATACGCAGTATTTT.

The V and J genes are TRBV7-2 and TRBJ2-1; D may be TRBD1 (6 bases). The CDR3 length is 12 residues. Trimming took 5 bases from V and 8 from J, leaving 10 bases between them. Per the germline V gene, CDR1 is SGHTA and CDR2 is FQGNSA. The CDR3 reads CASSPQGHEQFF. The CDR3 DNA reads TGTGCCAGCAGCCCACAGGGCCATGAGCAGTTCTTC.

The chain couples TRBV6-6 to TRBJ1-4, with D possibly TRBD1 on 5 matching bases. Trimming left V 11 bases short and J 6 bases short, with 16 bases between. The CDR3 extends over 13 amino acids. The germline gives CDR1 MNHNY, CDR2 SVGAGI (reference sequence). The CDR3 coding sequence is TGTGCCTCCACCGGGGGAGGGCATGAAAAACTGTTTTTT. As protein: CASTGGGHEKLFF.